The clone carrying this T cell receptor (beta chain) has just one count. The antigen is undetermined. The method was immunoSEQ multiplex PCR; TCRdb's version includes in-frame clones alone and lacks a portion of them. The sample has around 95,000 clones; roughly 69% are singletons. This CDR3 comprises 12 residues. With 4 bases removed from V and 8 bases from J, the gap between germline ends came to 9 bases. Germline CDR1 reads SEHNR; CDR2 reads FQNEAQ (reference sequence). These data originate in a study of shared clonotypes between healthy human individuals. Study-wide background: Each donor had three CD4 naive, three CD4 memory, two CD8 naive and one CD8 memory plate. Study-wide results and limits: An expected dependence of interdonor clonotype sharing on sequencing depth was noted.

The gene calls are TRBV7-9 and TRBJ2-1; D gene ambiguous. The sequence was collected from a man aged 25-45 years in good health. The sequencing input was memory CD8+ T cells sorted from blood. Regarding subset: CD45RO+ cells pooled with CCR7-negative TemRA cells. DNA for the CDR3: TGTGCCAGCAGCTCCCAGCCGCATGAGCAGTTCTTC. Translated, it gives CASSSQPHEQFF.